This T cell receptor (beta chain) was retrieved from a study of control samples from healthy donors and cancer patients. This CDR3 has 14 residues. The V gene's germline CDR1 is SGHDT and CDR2 YYEEEE. The V gene lost 0 bases and the J gene lost 1 base, with 7 bases spanning the gap. Assay: immunoSEQ multiplex PCR; the TCRdb copy retains only in-frame clones and omits some. The table includes some 130,000 clones, about 95% detected once. Sequencing input: blood. This TCR came from a man aged 25-45 years in good health. V usage is TRBV5-6 and J usage is TRBJ1-1; the D gene is possibly TRBD1 (5 bases). The CDR3 reads CASSLAGPNTEAFF. In nucleotides, the CDR3 is TGTGCCAGCAGCTTGGCAGGGCCGAACACTGAAGCTTTCTTT.